This TCR beta chain came from a study of T cells of healthy individuals. TCRdb recomputed calls from the 5' RACE reads with MiXCR, one row per CDR3 protein. The sample has over 95,000 distinct CDR3 sequences; around 17% are singletons. The CDR3 runs 13 residues. Trimming left V 3 bases short and J 0 bases short, with 5 bases between. In germline, CDR1 is GTSNPN, CDR2 SVGIG (reference sequence). This clonotype was picked up a small number of times. The V gene is TRBV30, the J gene TRBJ1-4; D call uncertain. The TCR sequence derives from a human donor in good health. In DNA, the CDR3 is TGTGCCTGGAGGAGGGCAACTAATGAAAAACTGTTTTTT. Amino acid sequence: CAWRRATNEKLFF.